The following is a TCR beta chain sequence with its context. The length of the CDR3 is 15 residues. CDR1 and CDR2 from the germline V gene are ENHRY and SYGVKD. The ends were cut back, 3 bases at V and 2 bases at J, with 14 bases in the middle. This specimen comes from a study of control samples from healthy donors and cancer patients. Some clones are missing from TCRdb's copy, which holds only in-frame ones; the method was immunoSEQ multiplex PCR. There are tens of thousands of clones in the sample; 90% to 95% occur only once, and approximately 12% lies in the top ten. This chain links TRBV10-3 with TRBJ2-7; possible D gene TRBD1, 5 bases. The origin of this receptor is a man aged 45-60 years with lung cancer. The specimen was PBMCs. The CDR3 protein is CAISESTERTYEQYF. In nucleotides, the CDR3 is TGTGCCATCAGTGAATCGACAGAAAGGACCTACGAGCAGTACTTC.